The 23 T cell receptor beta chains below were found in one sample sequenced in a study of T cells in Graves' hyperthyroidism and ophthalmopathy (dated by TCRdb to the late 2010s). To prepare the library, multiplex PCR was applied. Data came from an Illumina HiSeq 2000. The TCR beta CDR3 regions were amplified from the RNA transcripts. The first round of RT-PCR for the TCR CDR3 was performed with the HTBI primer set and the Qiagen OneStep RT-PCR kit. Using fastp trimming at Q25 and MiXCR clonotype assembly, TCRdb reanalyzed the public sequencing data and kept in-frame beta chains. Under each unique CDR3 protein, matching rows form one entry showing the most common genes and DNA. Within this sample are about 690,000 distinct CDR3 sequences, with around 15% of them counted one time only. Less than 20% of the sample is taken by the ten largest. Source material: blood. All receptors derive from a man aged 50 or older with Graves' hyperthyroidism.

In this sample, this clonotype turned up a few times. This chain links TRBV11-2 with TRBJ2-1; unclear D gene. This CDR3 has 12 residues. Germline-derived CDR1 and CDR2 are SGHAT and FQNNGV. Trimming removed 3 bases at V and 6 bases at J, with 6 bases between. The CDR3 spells CASSFNVNEQFF. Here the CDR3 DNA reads TGTGCCAGCAGCTTTAATGTCAATGAGCAGTTCTTC.

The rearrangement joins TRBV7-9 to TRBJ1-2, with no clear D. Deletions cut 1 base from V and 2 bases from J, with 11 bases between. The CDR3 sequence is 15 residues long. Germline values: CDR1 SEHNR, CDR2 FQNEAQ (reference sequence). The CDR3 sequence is CASSLGAGPNYGYTF. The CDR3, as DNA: TGTGCCAGCAGCTTAGGGGCAGGACCGAACTATGGCTACACCTTC.

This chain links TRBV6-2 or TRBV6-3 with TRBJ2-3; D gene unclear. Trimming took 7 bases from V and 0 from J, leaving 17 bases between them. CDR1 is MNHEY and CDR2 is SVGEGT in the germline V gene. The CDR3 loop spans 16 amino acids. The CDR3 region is CASIYTNVSSTDTQYF. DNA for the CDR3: TGTGCCAGCATCTACACCAACGTGTCTAGCACAGATACGCAGTATTTT.

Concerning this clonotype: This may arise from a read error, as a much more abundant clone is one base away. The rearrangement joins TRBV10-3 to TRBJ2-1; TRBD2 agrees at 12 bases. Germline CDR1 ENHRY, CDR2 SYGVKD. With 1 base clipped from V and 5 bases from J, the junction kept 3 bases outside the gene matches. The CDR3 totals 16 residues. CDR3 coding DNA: TGTGCCATCAGTGAGTACAGGACTAGCGGGGACAATGAGCAGTTCTTC. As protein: CAISEYRTSGDNEQFF.

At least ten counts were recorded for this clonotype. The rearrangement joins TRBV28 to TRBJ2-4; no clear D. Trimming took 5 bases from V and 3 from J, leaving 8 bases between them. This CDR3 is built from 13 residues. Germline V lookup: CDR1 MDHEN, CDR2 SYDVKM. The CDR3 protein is CASSPTYKNIQYF. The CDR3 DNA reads TGTGCCAGCAGTCCTACGTACAAAAACATTCAGTACTTC. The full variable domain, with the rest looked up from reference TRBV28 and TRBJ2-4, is DVKVTQSSRYLVKRTGEKVFLECVQDMDHENMFWYRQDPGLGLRLIYFSYDVKMKEKGDIPEGYSVSREKKERFSLILESASTNQTSMYLCASSPTYKNIQYFGAGTRLSVL.

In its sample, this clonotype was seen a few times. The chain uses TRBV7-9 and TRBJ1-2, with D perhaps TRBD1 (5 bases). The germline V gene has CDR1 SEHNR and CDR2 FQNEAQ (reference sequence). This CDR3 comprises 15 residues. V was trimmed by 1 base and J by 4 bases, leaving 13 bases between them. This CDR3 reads CASSLERGVGYGYTF. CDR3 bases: TGTGCCAGCAGCTTAGAAAGGGGAGTGGGCTATGGCTACACCTTC.

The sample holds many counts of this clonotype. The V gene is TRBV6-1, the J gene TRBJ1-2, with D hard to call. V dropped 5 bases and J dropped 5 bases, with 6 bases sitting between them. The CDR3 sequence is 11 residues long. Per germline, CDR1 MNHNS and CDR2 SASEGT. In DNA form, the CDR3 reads TGTGCCAGCAGTCGAACATATGGCTACACCTTC. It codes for CASSRTYGYTF.

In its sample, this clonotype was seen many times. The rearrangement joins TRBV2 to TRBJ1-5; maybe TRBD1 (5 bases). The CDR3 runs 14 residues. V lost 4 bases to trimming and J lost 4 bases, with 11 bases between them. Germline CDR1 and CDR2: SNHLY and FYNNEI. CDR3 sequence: CASSGRTSNQPQHF. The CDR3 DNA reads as TGTGCCAGCAGTGGACGGACAAGTAATCAGCCCCAGCATTTT. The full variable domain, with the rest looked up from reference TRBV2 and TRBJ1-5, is EPEVTQTPSHQVTQMGQEVILRCVPISNHLYFYWYRQILGQKVEFLVSFYNNEISEKSEIFDDQFSVERPDGSNFTLKIRSTKLEDSAMYFCASSGRTSNQPQHFGDGTRLSIL.

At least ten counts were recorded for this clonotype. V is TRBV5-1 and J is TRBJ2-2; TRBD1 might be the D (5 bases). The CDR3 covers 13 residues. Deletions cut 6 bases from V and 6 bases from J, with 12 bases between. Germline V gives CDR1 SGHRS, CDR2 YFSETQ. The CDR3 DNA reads TGCGCCAGCATAGGGGATGCGGCCGGGGAGCTGTTTTTT. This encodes CASIGDAAGELFF.

CDR3: CASSLGQGRPYNSPLHF. CDR3 DNA: TGTGCCAGCAGTTTGGGGCAGGGTCGACCCTATAATTCACCCCTCCACTTT. The chain joins TRBV28 to TRBJ1-6; tentatively, D is TRBD1 (5 bases). The CDR3 totals 17 residues. CDR1 and CDR2 (germline): MDHEN, SYDVKM. V lost 3 bases to trimming and J lost 2 bases, with 14 bases between them. Together with reference TRBV28 and TRBJ1-6, the CDR3 gives the full variable domain: DVKVTQSSRYLVKRTGEKVFLECVQDMDHENMFWYRQDPGLGLRLIYFSYDVKMKEKGDIPEGYSVSREKKERFSLILESASTNQTSMYLCASSLGQGRPYNSPLHFGNGTRLTVT.

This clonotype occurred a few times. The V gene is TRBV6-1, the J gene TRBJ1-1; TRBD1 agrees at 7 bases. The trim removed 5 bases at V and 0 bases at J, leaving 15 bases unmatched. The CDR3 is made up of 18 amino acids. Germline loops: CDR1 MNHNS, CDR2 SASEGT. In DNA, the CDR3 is TGTGCCAGCAGTCTCCCCGGGACAGAATTAACTATGAACACTGAAGCTTTCTTT. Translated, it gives CASSLPGTELTMNTEAFF.

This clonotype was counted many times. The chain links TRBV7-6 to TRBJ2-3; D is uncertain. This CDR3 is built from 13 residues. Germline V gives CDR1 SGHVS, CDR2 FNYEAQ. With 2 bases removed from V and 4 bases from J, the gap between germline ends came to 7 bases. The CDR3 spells CASSLIRSDTQYF. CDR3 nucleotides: TGTGCCAGCAGCTTAATTCGTTCAGATACGCAGTATTTT.

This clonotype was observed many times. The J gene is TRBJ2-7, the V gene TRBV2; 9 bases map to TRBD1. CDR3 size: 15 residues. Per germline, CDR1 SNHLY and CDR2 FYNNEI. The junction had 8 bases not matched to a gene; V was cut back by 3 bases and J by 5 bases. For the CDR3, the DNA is TGTGCCAGCAGTGACAGACGGGACAGGGAGGACGAGCAGTACTTC. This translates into CASSDRRDREDEQYF.

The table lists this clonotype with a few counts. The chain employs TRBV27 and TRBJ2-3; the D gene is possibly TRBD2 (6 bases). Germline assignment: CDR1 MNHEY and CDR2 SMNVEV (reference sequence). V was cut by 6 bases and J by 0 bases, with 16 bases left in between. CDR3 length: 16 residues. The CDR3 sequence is CASRRDLSSSTDTQYF. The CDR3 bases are TGTGCCAGCAGGCGGGATCTATCATCTAGCACAGATACGCAGTATTTT.

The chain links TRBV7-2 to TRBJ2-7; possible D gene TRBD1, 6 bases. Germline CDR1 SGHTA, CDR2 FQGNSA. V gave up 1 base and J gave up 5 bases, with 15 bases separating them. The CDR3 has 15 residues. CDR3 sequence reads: CASSLVVRGRNEQYF. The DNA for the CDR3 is TGTGCCAGCAGCTTAGTCGTCAGGGGCCGAAACGAGCAGTACTTC.

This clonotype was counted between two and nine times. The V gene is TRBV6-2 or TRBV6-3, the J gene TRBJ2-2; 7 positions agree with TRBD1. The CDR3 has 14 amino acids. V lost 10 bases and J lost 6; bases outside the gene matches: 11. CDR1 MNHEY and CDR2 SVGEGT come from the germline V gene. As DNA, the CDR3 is TGTGCCACCCCGACTTACACAGGGGCCGGGGAGCTGTTTTTT. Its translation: CATPTYTGAGELFF.

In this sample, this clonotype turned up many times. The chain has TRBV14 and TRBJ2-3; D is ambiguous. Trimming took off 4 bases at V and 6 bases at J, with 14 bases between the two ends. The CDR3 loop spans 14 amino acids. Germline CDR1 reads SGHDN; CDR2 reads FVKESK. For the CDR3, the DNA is TGTGCCAGCAGCCCAACAAGATCGGTTGATACGCAGTATTTT. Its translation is CASSPTRSVDTQYF.

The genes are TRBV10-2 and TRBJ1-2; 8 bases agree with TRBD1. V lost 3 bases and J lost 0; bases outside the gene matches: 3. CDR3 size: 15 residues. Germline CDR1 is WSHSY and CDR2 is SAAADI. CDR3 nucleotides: TGCGCCAGCAGTGATCTGGACAGGGCTAACTATGGCTACACCTTC. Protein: CASSDLDRANYGYTF.

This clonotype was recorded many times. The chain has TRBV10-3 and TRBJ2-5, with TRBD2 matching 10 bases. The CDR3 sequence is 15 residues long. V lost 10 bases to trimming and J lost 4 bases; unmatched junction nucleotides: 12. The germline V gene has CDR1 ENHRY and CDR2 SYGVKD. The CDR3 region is CATLAGEGVVETQYF. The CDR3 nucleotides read TGTGCCACCCTAGCGGGAGAGGGCGTGGTAGAGACCCAGTACTTC.

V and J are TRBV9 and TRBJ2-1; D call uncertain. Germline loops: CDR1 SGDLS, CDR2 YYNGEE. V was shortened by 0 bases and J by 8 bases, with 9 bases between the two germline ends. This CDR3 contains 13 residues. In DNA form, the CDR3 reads TGTGCCAGCAGCGTAGCTAACTGGGATGAGCAGTTCTTC. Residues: CASSVANWDEQFF.

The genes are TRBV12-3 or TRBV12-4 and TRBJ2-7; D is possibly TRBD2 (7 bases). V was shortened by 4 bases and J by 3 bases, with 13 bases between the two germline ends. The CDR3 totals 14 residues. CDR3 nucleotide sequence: TGTGCCAGCAGTTCCGGGGGAGGGGGCTACGAGCAGTACTTC. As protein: CASSSGGGGYEQYF.

CDR3: CASSPPVGPNYNEQFF. The CDR3 DNA sequence: TGTGCCAGCTCACCACCCGTAGGTCCAAACTACAATGAGCAGTTCTTC. This rearrangement joins TRBV18 to TRBJ2-1, with D unresolved. This CDR3 is 16 amino acids long. Deletions cut 0 bases from V and 3 bases from J, with 12 bases between. In germline, CDR1 is KGHSH, CDR2 LQKENI.

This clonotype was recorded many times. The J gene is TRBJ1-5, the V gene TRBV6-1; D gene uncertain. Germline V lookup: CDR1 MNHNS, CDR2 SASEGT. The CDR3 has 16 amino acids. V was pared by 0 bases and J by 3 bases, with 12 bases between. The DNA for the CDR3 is TGTGCCAGCAGTGAAGCCCCACGACGGAACAATCAGCCCCAGCATTTT. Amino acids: CASSEAPRRNNQPQHF.